Presented here are 4 T cell receptor beta chains from one specimen sequenced in a study of monozygotic twins with inflammatory bowel disease. Reprocessing the 5' RACE reads, TCRdb reports a single entry for every CDR3 protein and omits DNA. This repertoire includes 160,000 or so distinct CDR3 sequences. Sequencing used blood. Source of these receptors: a human donor with ulcerative colitis or Crohn's disease, or a healthy co-twin of an affected twin (not recorded which).

The chain combines TRBV7-9 with TRBJ1-1; with no DNA, the TCRdb D assignment of TRBD1 cannot be verified. CDR1 is SEHNR, CDR2 FQNEAQ, per germline (reference sequence). There are 17 residues in the CDR3. CDR3 protein: CASRPARGRGRDTEAFF.

The CDR3 reads CASGRSGSETQYF. The chain couples TRBV12-5 to TRBJ2-5; absent DNA, TCRdb's TRBD1 call cannot be checked. This CDR3 has 13 amino acids. Per the germline V gene, CDR1 is LGHNT and CDR2 is FRNRAP.

The genes are TRBV5-5 and TRBJ1-1. The CDR3 has 14 residues. Germline CDR1 is SGHKS and CDR2 is YYEKEE (reference sequence). CDR3: CASSLEAGRTEAFF.

The chain carries TRBV6-2 or TRBV6-3 and TRBJ2-1; lacking DNA, the TRBD1 call made by TCRdb goes unchecked. The CDR3 extends over 14 amino acids. Germline assignment: CDR1 MNHEY and CDR2 SVGEGT. The CDR3 spells CASRTGGIYNEQFF.